This T cell receptor (beta chain) appears in the sequencing data of a study of OX40 agonist ivuxolimab in advanced cancers. Study-wide results and caveats: Doses of 0.1 to 3.0 mg/kg were accompanied by clonal expansion of CD4+ and CD8+ blood T cells by week 6. The study found that CD8+ T cells averaged more expanded clones than CD4+.

CDR3 size: 15 residues. Germline CDR1 SGHTA, CDR2 FQGNSA. A single count supports this clone. The antigen remains undetermined. Repertoires were generated with immunoSEQ multiplex PCR, while TCRdb's copy carries only in-frame clones and drops some. The repertoire holds tens of thousands of clones, roughly 80% seen once, with 4.5% to 5% in the top ten. The sample was CD4+ or CD8+ T cells sorted from blood, taken in a trial of the OX40 agonist ivuxolimab. This TCR came from an adult with an advanced solid tumor such as melanoma, head and neck, liver or kidney cancer. This chain links TRBV7-2 with TRBJ2-5; D is ambiguous. The J call may be in error: the DNA end matches TRBJ2-7 better. The CDR3 DNA reads TGTGCCAGCAGCTTAGTAGCAAACTCTGGCGACGAGCAGTACTTC. Translation gives CASSLVANSGDEQYF.